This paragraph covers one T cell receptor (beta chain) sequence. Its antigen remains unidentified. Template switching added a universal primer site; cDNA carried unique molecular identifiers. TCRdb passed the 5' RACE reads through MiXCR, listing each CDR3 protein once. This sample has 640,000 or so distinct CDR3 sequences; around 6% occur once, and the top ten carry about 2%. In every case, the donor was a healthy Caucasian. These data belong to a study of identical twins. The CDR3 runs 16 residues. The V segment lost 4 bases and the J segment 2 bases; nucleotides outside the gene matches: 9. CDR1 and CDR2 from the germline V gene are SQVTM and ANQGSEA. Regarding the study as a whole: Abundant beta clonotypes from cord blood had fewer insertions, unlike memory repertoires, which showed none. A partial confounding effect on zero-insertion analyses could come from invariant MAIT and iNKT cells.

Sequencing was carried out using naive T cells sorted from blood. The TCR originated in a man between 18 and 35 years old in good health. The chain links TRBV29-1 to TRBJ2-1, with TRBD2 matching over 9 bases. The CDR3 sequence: CSVVSHSGRAYNEQFF. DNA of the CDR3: TGCAGCGTTGTTAGTCATAGCGGGAGAGCCTACAATGAGCAGTTCTTC.